Listed below are T cell receptor beta chains from one sample, sequenced in a study of CD8 T cells in ankylosing spondylitis. TCRdb re-called the 5' RACE reads through MiXCR, storing one row per CDR3 protein. Found here are under 550,000 distinct CDR3 sequences, roughly 26% of them singletons; the top ten hold roughly 1%. The source material was blood, either unsorted or a sorted T cell fraction (not recorded which). These receptors originate from a male donor with ankylosing spondylitis. Both conserved end residues are part of each CDR3. The D gene is left open where the match is weak. Part of the rows lack a size; the others show once, few, many or a class for expanded clones.

CDR3: CASSDVTSGNYNEQFF; DNA: TGCGCCAGCAGTGACGTGACTAGCGGAAACTACAATGAGCAGTTCTTC; J: TRBJ2-1; V: TRBV10-2; D: TRBD2; size: few
CDR3: CASSDGGYLGETQYF; DNA: TGTGCCAGCAGTGACGGAGGCTACCTTGGGGAGACCCAGTACTTC; J: TRBJ2-5; V: TRBV25-1; D: .; size: .
CDR3: CASTPQAAPGEQFF; DNA: TGTGCCAGCACCCCCCAGGCGGCTCCTGGTGAGCAGTTCTTC; J: TRBJ2-1; V: TRBV7-8; D: .; size: .
CDR3: CSTRTADLAFF; DNA: TGCAGCACTAGGACGGCTGACCTGGCTTTCTTT; J: TRBJ1-1; V: TRBV29-1; D: .; size: .
CDR3: CASSFRLAGVSEQFF; DNA: TGTGCCAGCAGCTTCCGACTAGCGGGAGTGAGCGAGCAGTTCTTC; J: TRBJ2-1; V: TRBV11-2; D: TRBD2; size: .
CDR3: CASSPERAHQPQHF; DNA: TGTGCCAGCAGTCCCGAGAGGGCGCATCAGCCCCAGCATTTT; J: TRBJ1-5; V: TRBV6-1; D: .; size: many
CDR3: CASSYRASIETQYF; DNA: TGCGCCAGCAGCTACCGCGCTAGCATTGAGACCCAGTACTTC; J: TRBJ2-5; V: TRBV5-1; D: .; size: .
CDR3: CASSNKLAEITDTQYF; DNA: TGTGCCAGCAGCAATAAGCTAGCGGAGATCACAGATACGCAGTATTTT; J: TRBJ2-3; V: TRBV21-1; D: .; size: .
CDR3: CASSPGTRFNYGYTF; DNA: TGTGCCAGCAGCCCCGGGACAAGATTTAACTATGGCTACACCTTC; J: TRBJ1-2; V: TRBV25-1; D: .; size: .
CDR3: CASSLLAGIGDEQFF; DNA: TGTGCCAGCAGCTTACTAGCGGGAATAGGCGATGAGCAGTTCTTC; J: TRBJ2-1; V: TRBV7-7; D: TRBD2; size: .
CDR3: CSAREPGGGYGYTF; DNA: TGCAGTGCTAGAGAACCAGGGGGCGGTTATGGCTACACCTTC; J: TRBJ1-2; V: TRBV20-1; D: TRBD1; size: .
CDR3: CASSLLPGGSTDTQYF; DNA: TGTGCCAGCAGCTTGTTGCCAGGTGGTAGCACAGATACGCAGTATTTT; J: TRBJ2-3; V: TRBV5-5; D: .; size: .
CDR3: CASSPHVAGLTGGANVLTF; DNA: TGTGCCAGCAGCCCGCACGTAGCGGGACTTACAGGGGGGGCCAACGTCCTGACTTTC; J: TRBJ2-6; V: TRBV27; D: TRBD2; size: .
CDR3: CASSLAGAPYNEQFF; DNA: TGTGCCAGCAGCTTAGCGGGAGCGCCCTACAATGAGCAGTTCTTC; J: TRBJ2-1; V: TRBV5-6; D: TRBD2; size: .
CDR3: CASSHGTQTRRTDTQYF; DNA: TGTGCCAGCAGCCATGGGACCCAGACGCGGCGCACAGATACGCAGTATTTT; J: TRBJ2-3; V: TRBV3-1; D: .; size: .
CDR3: CASSPGTGGVLDNQPQHF; DNA: TGTGCCAGCAGTCCCGGGACAGGGGGTGTTTTGGACAATCAGCCCCAGCATTTT; J: TRBJ1-5; V: TRBV12-3/TRBV12-4; D: TRBD1; size: .
CDR3: CASSFAGVSHWETQYF; DNA: TGTGCCAGCAGCTTTGCGGGAGTTTCGCATTGGGAGACCCAGTACTTC; J: TRBJ2-5; V: TRBV11-2; D: TRBD2; size: few
CDR3: CASSSTLNTEAFF; DNA: TGTGCCAGCAGTTCGACACTGAACACTGAAGCTTTCTTT; J: TRBJ1-1; V: TRBV12-3/TRBV12-4; D: .; size: many
CDR3: CASSQGGATYQPQHF; DNA: TGTGCCAGCAGCCAGGGGGGGGCTACATATCAGCCCCAGCATTTT; J: TRBJ1-5; V: TRBV3-1; D: .; size: .
CDR3: CATSDSVTGETQYF; DNA: TGTGCCACCAGTGATTCGGTCACCGGGGAGACCCAGTACTTC; J: TRBJ2-5; V: TRBV24-1; D: .; size: .
CDR3: CSVAPGDYGYTF; DNA: TGCAGCGTTGCGCCGGGTGACTATGGCTACACCTTC; J: TRBJ1-2; V: TRBV29-1; D: .; size: many
CDR3: CSANNRQSRTDTQYF; DNA: TGCAGTGCAAACAATAGGCAGTCACGCACAGATACGCAGTATTTT; J: TRBJ2-3; V: TRBV20-1; D: .; size: .
CDR3: CASSSGQVNTEAFF; DNA: TGCGCCAGCAGTTCCGGACAGGTGAACACTGAAGCTTTCTTT; J: TRBJ1-1; V: TRBV5-1; D: TRBD1; size: few
CDR3: CASSQEVAGNEQFF; DNA: TGTGCCAGCAGCCAAGAGGTCGCCGGGAATGAGCAGTTCTTC; J: TRBJ2-1; V: TRBV3-1; D: .; size: .
CDR3: CATSDLSLAGENRETQYF; DNA: TGTGCCACCAGTGATTTGTCCTTGGCAGGGGAGAATCGCGAGACCCAGTACTTC; J: TRBJ2-5; V: TRBV24-1; D: .; size: .
CDR3: CASSQDSGRADEQFF; DNA: TGTGCCAGCAGCCAAGATAGCGGGAGGGCCGATGAGCAGTTCTTC; J: TRBJ2-1; V: TRBV14; D: TRBD2; size: .
CDR3: CSARTSGSSYNEQFF; DNA: TGCAGTGCCAGGACTAGCGGGAGCTCCTACAATGAGCAGTTCTTC; J: TRBJ2-1; V: TRBV20-1; D: TRBD2; size: .
CDR3: CASSFGGQVNTEAFF; DNA: TGCGCCAGCAGCTTCGGGGGACAGGTGAACACTGAAGCTTTCTTT; J: TRBJ1-1; V: TRBV5-1; D: TRBD1; size: many
CDR3: CASSLVWGTSSYEQYF; DNA: TGTGCCAGCAGCTTAGTGTGGGGGACGAGCTCCTACGAGCAGTACTTC; J: TRBJ2-7; V: TRBV7-8; D: .; size: .
CDR3: CASSYSSTGDLSEAFF; DNA: TGTGCCAGCAGTTACTCCTCGACAGGGGATCTCAGTGAAGCTTTCTTT; J: TRBJ1-1; V: TRBV6-2/TRBV6-3; D: TRBD1; size: .
CDR3: CASSLERGLPSETQYF; DNA: TGTGCCAGCAGCTTAGAAAGGGGCTTGCCTTCAGAGACCCAGTACTTC; J: TRBJ2-5; V: TRBV7-9; D: .; size: few
CDR3: CASADSGATNTGELFF; DNA: TGCGCCAGCGCTGATAGCGGGGCAACGAACACCGGGGAGCTGTTTTTT; J: TRBJ2-2; V: TRBV5-1; D: TRBD2; size: many
CDR3: CASSDDRLNEQFF; DNA: TGTGCCAGCAGTGACGACAGGCTCAATGAGCAGTTCTTC; J: TRBJ2-1; V: TRBV2; D: .; size: .
CDR3: CASSLVGRPINYGYTF; DNA: TGTGCCAGCAGCTTAGTTGGCAGACCAATTAACTATGGCTACACCTTC; J: TRBJ1-2; V: TRBV11-2; D: .; size: .
CDR3: CASSSRVATDTQYF; DNA: TGTGCCAGCAGCTCCCGGGTAGCTACAGATACGCAGTATTTT; J: TRBJ2-3; V: TRBV4-2; D: .; size: .
CDR3: CASSLVGDRSTSTDTQYF; DNA: TGCGCCAGCAGCTTGGTGGGGGACAGGTCAACTAGCACAGATACGCAGTATTTT; J: TRBJ2-3; V: TRBV5-1; D: TRBD1; size: few
CDR3: CASQKGSGANVLTF; DNA: TGTGCCAGTCAAAAGGGCTCTGGGGCCAACGTCCTGACTTTC; J: TRBJ2-6; V: TRBV3-1; D: .; size: .